This T cell receptor beta chain originates from a study of response to subunit inactivated influenza vaccine. Study findings and constraints: Authors proposed each seasonal influenza vaccination draws in few new T cells.

MiXCR was run by TCRdb on the RT-PCR reads, yielding one entry per CDR3 protein. The sample includes about 190,000 distinct CDR3 sequences, 13% to 15% of them seen just once. Per germline, CDR1 DFQATT and CDR2 SNEGSKA (reference sequence). This CDR3 is 13 amino acids long. V trimming: 6 bases; J trimming: 5 bases; junction bases outside the gene matches: 6. This clonotype was found many times. Its antigen remains unknown. Sample: CD8+ T cells sorted from PBMCs, taken around 5 days after vaccination. The TCR originated in a man in his fifties who received an inactivated influenza vaccine. The chain carries TRBV20-1 and TRBJ2-1, with 8 nucleotides matching TRBD2. CDR3 nucleotides: TGCAGTGCAACCCGGGAGGGGAACAATGAGCAGTTCTTC. It specifies CSATREGNNEQFF.